This T cell receptor beta chain originates from a study of regulatory T cells in long-lasting Graves disease. About the study: Graves' patients (newly diagnosed) had been on antithyroid drugs under 3 months.

The V gene's germline CDR1 is LNHDA and CDR2 SQIVND (reference sequence). The CDR3 is made up of 16 amino acids. V trimming: 5 bases; J trimming: 5 bases; junction bases outside the gene matches: 10. Arm-PCR of CDR3 regions and iRepertoire HTBI primers were the basis on which TCR beta libraries were built. From the multiplex PCR reads, TCRdb called clonotypes with MiXCR, one entry per CDR3 protein. The sample lists under 500,000 distinct CDR3 sequences, about a sixth occurring once. The time point denotes: newly diagnosed GD, antithyroid drugs for less than 3 months. Isolated PBMC RNA provided the starting material for the TCR library. These records were also assigned to another study, of T cells in Graves' hyperthyroidism and ophthalmopathy. According to that study: HTBI primers were used for first-round RT-PCR of the TCR CDR3. Ophthalmopathy and stable hyperthyroidism were separated by a 13 V-J model. Model-based prediction identified ophthalmopathy a median around 6.5 months prior to its onset.

Here the sequenced sample was peripheral blood mononuclear cells (PBMCs), taken at new diagnosis, from a patient treated with antithyroid drugs. The chain couples TRBV19 to TRBJ2-5, with 11 bases aligning to TRBD2. This TCR came from a woman in her 30s with Graves disease. Here the CDR3 DNA reads TGTGCCAGTAGTGGTAGACTAGCGGGATTCACGGAGACCCAGTACTTC. Amino acids: CASSGRLAGFTETQYF. The entire variable domain, with the rest obtained from reference TRBV19 and TRBJ2-5, is as follows: DGGITQSPKYLFRKEGQNVTLSCEQNLNHDAMYWYRQDPGQGLRLIYYSQIVNDFQKGDIAEGYSVSREKKESFPLTVTSAQKNPTAFYLCASSGRLAGFTETQYFGPGTRLLVL.